This TCR beta chain was sequenced during a study of beta chain features in type 1 diabetes. General study findings and limits: Among all four CD4+ subsets, Type 1 diabetes patients had TCRB CDR3s that were moderately but significantly shorter.

The CDR3 covers 14 residues. In germline, CDR1 is SGHNT, CDR2 YYREEE (reference sequence). The trim removed 2 bases at V and 6 bases at J, leaving 7 bases unmatched. Expressed TCRB transcripts got sequenced, as all isolated RNA was reverse transcribed. The data were produced by immunoSEQ multiplex PCR, yet TCRdb's version contains in-frame clones alone and is incomplete. Of 600,000 to 700,000 clones listed, 13% were seen once; the top ten hold approximately 0.021%. Via the markers CD45RO/CCR7/CD25/CD127/CD95/CD27, stem cell-like memory, regulatory, central memory and naive CD4+ cells were sorted. A few counts support this clone. What it binds is not known.

The source of this sequence is a man in his late teens or twenties with type 1 diabetes. Sequenced: naive CD4+ T cells from blood. The V call is TRBV5-4, the J call TRBJ2-7; 8 nucleotides align to TRBD1. CDR3: CASSLGSTGAEQYF. The CDR3 coding sequence is TGTGCCAGCAGCTTAGGGTCGACAGGGGCCGAGCAGTACTTC.